The next 11 T cell receptor beta chains were all read from a single sample in a study of human T cells and chemical hapten exposure. TCRdb independently ran MiXCR on the RACE reads; one entry per CDR3 protein. In the table there are about 120,000 distinct CDR3 sequences, around an eighth of which are singletons. Stated time point: pre-sensitization, week 0. Treatment reported: therapeutic diphenylcyclopropenone sensitization with weekly scalp DPC. The input for sequencing was whole blood, taken in connection with sensitization to the hapten diphenylcyclopropenone (DPC). These receptors all come from a woman between 18 and 30 years old with alopecia areata. Some clones in this sample may be carry-over from other donors' samples.

This clonotype appeared a few times. This chain connects TRBV19 to TRBJ2-1; tentatively, D is TRBD1 (6 bases). Between the trimmed V and J ends, which lost 0 bases and 3 bases, there was a span of 12 bases. Germline V lookup: CDR1 LNHDA, CDR2 SQIVND (reference sequence). This CDR3 has 16 amino acids. The CDR3 sequence: CASSIDGQTFYNEQFF. The CDR3 DNA follows: TGTGCCAGTAGTATAGATGGACAGACCTTCTACAATGAGCAGTTCTTC. Based on the CDR3 plus reference TRBV19 and TRBJ2-1, the full variable domain is DGGITQSPKYLFRKEGQNVTLSCEQNLNHDAMYWYRQDPGQGLRLIYYSQIVNDFQKGDIAEGYSVSREKKESFPLTVTSAQKNPTAFYLCASSIDGQTFYNEQFFGPGTRLTVL.

This clonotype was counted only a few times. The rearrangement links TRBV13 to TRBJ2-6, with a weak D call TRBD1 (6 bases). Trimming took off 5 bases at V and 1 base at J, with 21 bases between the two ends. The CDR3 length is 19 residues. Germline values: CDR1 PRHDT, CDR2 FYEKMQ (reference sequence). CDR3 amino acids: CASSPNRDILLSGANVLTF. DNA for the CDR3: TGTGCCAGCAGCCCCAACAGGGACATCCTTCTATCTGGGGCCAACGTCCTGACTTTC.

The chain has TRBV25-1 and TRBJ2-2; 12 bases match TRBD2. CDR3 length: 17 residues. The V segment lost 3 bases and the J segment 1 base; nucleotides outside the gene matches: 3. CDR1 is MGHDK and CDR2 is SYGVNS in the germline V gene. CDR3 amino acids: CASSETGLAGNTGELFF. The CDR3 coding sequence is TGTGCCAGCAGTGAGACGGGACTAGCGGGGAACACCGGGGAGCTGTTTTTT.

Only one count was recorded for this clonotype. The chain combines TRBV6-6 with TRBJ1-1, with 9 nucleotides matching TRBD1. Germline loops: CDR1 MNHNY, CDR2 SVGAGI (reference sequence). The V segment lost 4 bases and the J segment 3 bases; nucleotides outside the gene matches: 9. This CDR3 spans 16 amino acids. In DNA, the CDR3 is TGTGCCAGCAGTTCCACAGGGGGCGAATTGGACACTGAAGCTTTCTTT. Translation: CASSSTGGELDTEAFF.

This clonotype occurred a few times. The gene calls are TRBV29-1 and TRBJ2-7; either TRBD1 or TRBD2 may supply D (6 bases each). Trimming removed 0 bases at V and 3 bases at J, with 18 bases between. The CDR3 has 16 amino acids. Germline V gives CDR1 SQVTM, CDR2 ANQGSEA. The CDR3 bases are TGCAGCGTTGAAGATTCGATGGGGGGCTTGGGCTACGAGCAGTACTTC. Residues: CSVEDSMGGLGYEQYF.

This clonotype has only a few counts. The CDR3 DNA sequence: TGTGCCAGCAGCTTGTATTCCGGACAGGTCAATCAGCCCCAGCATTTT. Its protein is CASSLYSGQVNQPQHF. The chain links TRBV5-6 to TRBJ1-5; TRBD1 matches 7 bases. The CDR3 has 16 residues. Germline lookup yields CDR1 SGHDT and CDR2 YYEEEE. V gave up 1 base and J gave up 3 bases; unmatched junction bases: 7.

This clonotype was detected many times. V and J are TRBV6-2 or TRBV6-3 and TRBJ2-7; 11 bases are shared with TRBD1. The V gene end was trimmed by 2 bases and the J gene end by 6 bases; junction bases not matched to a gene: 0. This CDR3 spans 13 amino acids. Germline-derived CDR1 and CDR2 are MNHEY and SVGEGT. CDR3 in amino acids: CASSYGTGGEQYF. The CDR3 nucleotides read TGTGCCAGCAGTTACGGGACAGGGGGCGAGCAGTACTTC.

This clonotype showed up just a few times. The chain joins TRBV19 to TRBJ1-5; a weak D match, TRBD1 (5 bases). Trimming cost V 3 bases and J 3 bases, with 9 bases left between them. CDR1 and CDR2 (germline): LNHDA, SQIVND (reference sequence). This CDR3 contains 14 residues. The CDR3 DNA sequence: TGTGCCAGTAGTATCGGCAGGGCCAATCAGCCCCAGCATTTT. It codes for CASSIGRANQPQHF. The whole variable domain, remainder taken from reference TRBV19 and TRBJ1-5, is DGGITQSPKYLFRKEGQNVTLSCEQNLNHDAMYWYRQDPGQGLRLIYYSQIVNDFQKGDIAEGYSVSREKKESFPLTVTSAQKNPTAFYLCASSIGRANQPQHFGDGTRLSIL.

This clonotype was counted many times. The chain links TRBV11-2 to TRBJ2-5, with 14 bases lining up with TRBD2. The CDR3 has 17 amino acids. Germline CDR1 SGHAT, CDR2 FQNNGV. V was clipped by 5 bases and J by 0 bases; unmatched bases: 5. The CDR3 sequence is CASSPGLAGAYQETQYF. In nucleotides, the CDR3 is TGTGCCAGCAGCCCGGGACTAGCGGGGGCGTACCAAGAGACCCAGTACTTC.

About this clonotype: This may be a read error: a much more frequent sequence differs by one nucleotide. The gene calls are TRBV4-3 and TRBJ2-3; D might be TRBD1 or TRBD2, each matching 6 bases. This CDR3 has 20 amino acids. Per germline, CDR1 LGHNA and CDR2 YSLEER. CDR3 region: CASSQDGALGTYGGTGTQYF. The CDR3 DNA is TGCGCCAGCAGCCAAGATGGAGCCCTAGGGACCTACGGGGGCACAGGTACGCAGTATTTT.

V is TRBV20-1 and J is TRBJ2-3; perhaps TRBD2 as D (7 bases). Germline-derived CDR1 and CDR2 are DFQATT and SNEGSKA (reference sequence). V shed 4 bases and J shed 4 bases, with 18 bases lying between them. The CDR3 extends over 15 amino acids. CDR3 coding DNA: TGCAGTGCTAACGGCGGCGGGGGCCAGGCAGATACGCAGTATTTT. Translated: CSANGGGGQADTQYF.